This entry describes one T cell receptor (beta chain). The specificity of this receptor is unknown. Base qualities are not at hand, and no much larger clone is one base apart. The cohort was made up of roughly 670 healthy bone marrow donors. At the time of sampling, every cohort member was nominally healthy, though immune exposures that went unrecorded were likely present. The donor tested CMV seronegative and was one of the 352 seronegative cohort members. A peripheral blood sample was collected from each donor, and TCR beta sequencing was performed on peripheral blood mononuclear cells. The Qiagen DNeasy Blood Extraction Kit was used to extract genomic DNA from the blood cell samples. This specimen comes from a study of cytomegalovirus exposure and HLA in healthy donors (dated by TCRdb to between 2016 and 2019). General notes on the study: An earlier analysis of approximately 640 of the donors reported 250 to 350 Gb of sequence data and more than 90 million unique TCR beta sequences from 150 million to 200 million T cells. The genetic ancestry cluster associated with self-reported Caucasian donors included 70% to 85% of the 398 genotyped donors. All discovery cohort repertoires had been generated using a single sequencing platform. Roughly 5 DR-DQ haplotypes were handled as single units for association and clustering, since linkage in the cohort was strong. An early release covering around 630 HLA-typed donors comprised about 310 gigabases of sequencing data and 65 million to 100 million unique TCR sequences. High-throughput TCR immunosequencing, statistical association of individual TCRs with disease status, and machine learning were combined to predict cytomegalovirus infection status. On average, roughly 250,000 unique TCR beta nucleotide sequences were sequenced per donor among about 400 genotyped donors of the cohort, with roughly 18% of those sequences being non-productive. Class I and class II HLA loci were covered by the typing at four-digit resolution. Rather than drawing on any new phenotypic data, the later analysis identified candidate immune exposures from TCR beta sequences and the way those sequences occurred across donors. In a later analysis, previously published TCR beta repertoires from about 670 donors were re-analyzed and high-resolution HLA genotyping was added so that TCR occurrence patterns could be studied. An earlier analysis of nearly 600 of the donors applied high-throughput TCR beta sequencing to assess whether each TCR beta V gene segment acted as functional or pseudogenic. A later genetic analysis used genome-wide SNP genotypes for about 55% of the 666 donors, treating that subset as a discovery cohort. The aim of the study was to test whether cataloging public T cell receptors could identify signatures of past pathogen exposure. Using immunosequencing, the study profiled T cell repertoires from 500 to 800 subjects and related those repertoires to cytomegalovirus serostatus. Typing coverage varied by locus: roughly 629-630 donors for A, B, C, DRB1 and DQB1; approximately 520 for DQA1; over 600 for DPA1; under 490 for DPB1. Donor age, sex, ethnicity and CMV serostatus were compiled alongside the repertoire data. Along with the roughly 710-subject first cohort, a separate validation cohort of around 110 different subjects was used.

The paper as a whole reports these results and caveats: In a later analysis, several top co-occurrence clusters were reported to appear linked to parvovirus B19, influenza, CMV and Epstein-Barr virus. Presence/absence analyses assumed roughly uniform sequencing depth across donors, an assumption that may not hold. Specific HLA alleles were associated with 15,000 to 20,000 TCR beta sequences at a false discovery rate of 0.05 in a later analysis. The study listed 150 to 200 TCR beta chains as associated with cytomegalovirus. Some IMGT-functional V segments, including TRBV6-2 and TRBV6-3, could not be distinguished by the 87-base-pair reads and were therefore excluded. Linkage disequilibrium might explain the correlated functional status among segregating V segments, but an unknown experimental factor could not be ruled out. Most TCR sequences were observed very rarely across donors, whereas some public TCRs were present in many individuals. Because some donors lacked HLA typing at each locus, the association tests relied only on the typed subset. According to a later analysis, TCR association rates differed among HLA loci, with DRB1 alleles showing the most associated TCRs and HLA-C alleles showing the fewest. Because counts were too low, about 15 rarely observed V segments, including chromosome 9 orphons, were left out of the earlier analysis of about 620 of the donors. In a later analysis, HLA-associated TCR beta chains showed more clonal expansion and lower generation probabilities than non-associated chains that were equally common. A further reported finding was that TCR beta sequences accurately predicted the HLA-A and HLA-B alleles for most subjects in the first cohort. It was suggested by the authors that the approach could potentially be generalized to other disease states and immunological phenotypes. A group of highly shared sequence variants was considered likely to be a technical artifact of the sequencing pipeline. Strong co-occurrence of HLA alleles, especially DR and DQ, made assigning TCR associations to individual alleles difficult. A few of the identified cytomegalovirus-associated TCR beta chains were confirmed in vitro to be specific for cytomegalovirus antigens. In an earlier analysis of approximately 600 of the donors, most TCR beta V segments were observed in productive rearrangements about 90% or about 30% of the time, broadly matching IMGT annotations. In a later genetic analysis, a missense DCLRE1C variant was associated with V-gene and J-gene trimming of TCR beta chains, and the association was replicated in an independent cohort. The classifier was reported to diagnose cytomegalovirus status with high specificity and sensitivity in both the original and validation cohorts. Compared with the 666-donor mean, donors in an Asian-associated ancestry cluster had fewer N-insertions in productive TCRs, according to a later genetic analysis. In this cohort, only TCR beta chains were sequenced, and detectable features were limited by the absence of alpha or paired-chain data. Most CMV-associated TCR beta chains appeared to be HLA-restricted in a later analysis, and the HLA associations seemed to be driven largely by CMV exposure. For the cohort, immune exposure information was limited to CMV serostatus.

V was cut back by 2 bases and J by 5 bases, leaving a gap of 7 bases between them. Based on the germline V gene, the CDR1 and CDR2 sequences are MDHEN and SYDVKM. The CDR3 holds 12 amino acids from the cysteine to the phenylalanine. Only the CDR3 DNA is retained, 36 bases long and in frame from the first base. Library creation used the immunoSEQ multiplex PCR assay. For the multiplex PCR, a mixture combining 60 forward primers for TCR Vbeta segments and 13 reverse primers for TCR Jbeta segments was used. The CDR3 region of rearranged TCR beta genes was amplified from genomic DNA by a multiplex PCR assay. The Illumina HiSeq System was used to sequence the amplified TCR beta libraries as 87-base-pair reads. Per the source publication's procedure: A later analysis tallied around 80 million unique TCR beta chains across the 650 to 750 repertoires, and about 12 million of those chains were shared by two or more donors. Raw reads were error-corrected and collapsed into unique sequences by a nearest-neighbor algorithm in which closely related sequences were merged to remove PCR and sequencing errors. Alignment of CDR3 sequences to IMGT reference sequences was used to assign V, D and J gene segments. For a sequence to be retained, a match of at least six nucleotides to both a V gene segment and a J gene segment was required. A rearrangement was called productive if the CDR3 had no stop codons and remained in frame with V and J, and every other rearrangement was called non-productive. Following IMGT convention, CDR3 was defined as the stretch from the second conserved V-encoded cysteine to the conserved J-encoded phenylalanine. Sequences without an unambiguous match to a single V gene segment were excluded from the earlier analysis of almost 600 of the donors. An earlier analysis of almost 600 of the donors classified V segments as functional when productive rearrangements were above 56.7% and as segregating when the standard deviation between donors was above 5%. A statistical classification framework was developed to diagnose cytomegalovirus status using the catalog of TCR beta chain sequences. In a later analysis, V and J genes were assigned by comparing TCR nucleotide sequences against IMGT/GENE-DB human TR gene sequences. The TCRdist pipeline was used in a later analysis to assign CDR3 sequences and most-parsimonious VDJ recombination scenarios. In a later analysis, every TCR beta chain was defined by the combination of its CDR3 amino acid sequence and its V-gene family, and reads without a unique V-gene family were dropped. As a way to deal with suspected cross-contamination and a sequencing artifact, a later analysis dropped over 550 nucleotide sequences that were highly shared and had low generation probability. For each public chain, a later analysis derived a clonal expansion index from normalized ranks of inferred template counts within each repertoire. In a later analysis, generation probabilities were computed using a VDJ recombination model fitted to out-of-frame rearrangements, and the results were checked against IGoR. A later analysis scored TCR-TCR, TCR-HLA and TCR-CMV co-occurrence with hypergeometric tests, applying a repertoire-size bias correction to TCR pairs. False discovery rates were estimated in a later analysis by permuting HLA or CMV assignments 20 times. In a later analysis, co-occurring TCRs were grouped with DBSCAN, and TCRdist sequence similarity was added when clustering was performed within HLA-allele-positive subsets. Repertoires with fewer than 30,000 or more than 120,000 public chains, plus five repertoires with anomalous nucleotide sharing, were excluded from co-occurrence clustering. Imported from immuneACCESS, the table was reduced by TCRdb to in-frame sequences with V and J called. These copies leave out some clones; in studies compared against another copy, an unresolved V gene accounts for under half, and the cause of the remainder is not known. V and J calls and clone size are given by that table; D and trimming were obtained from the DNA. A total of about 90,000 clones appear in this sample, 84% of them only once. The ten largest make up 2.1% of the sample.

The clonotype comes from a man aged 18 to 29 in good health and CMV-seronegative. The sequenced sample consisted of PBMCs. Recombination connected TRBV28 to TRBJ2-7; the D gene cannot be resolved reliably. The encoded CDR3 is CASSLIRDEQYF. The DNA is as follows: TGTGCCAGCAGTTTAATACGGGACGAGCAGTACTTC.